Sequencing of this TCR beta chain was carried out in a study of shared T cell receptors in the human thymus. V lost 7 bases to trimming and J lost 5 bases, with 8 bases between them. The germline gives CDR1 SQVTM, CDR2 ANQGSEA. There are 11 residues in the CDR3. Produced via immunoSEQ multiplex PCR; TCRdb's table is partial and in-frame only. The sample shows hundreds of thousands of clones, around 82% of them seen only once. This sample was shared with a second study, whose subject was human thymus T cells. Turning to that study: Donors were healthy Finnish infants having corrective surgery for congenital heart defects. Thymus tissue was removed during corrective cardiac surgery. Biased V and J segment usage appeared in thymus and peripheral blood. In unrelated individuals, thymic repertoires overlapped highly, according to related research.

The gene calls are TRBV29-1 and TRBJ2-2, with a tentative D call TRBD2 (5 bases). This clonotype was sampled from a boy younger than two with a congenital heart defect. Sequences were obtained from thymocytes. In DNA, the CDR3 is TGCAGCGCCGGCGGGACCGGGGAGCTGTTTTTT. It encodes CSAGGTGELFF.